The rows below give T cell receptor beta chains drawn from one sample of a study of identical twins. TCRdb re-called the 5' RACE reads through MiXCR, storing one row per CDR3 protein. This table holds around 1.7 million distinct CDR3 sequences, under 35% found once. The material sequenced was cord blood. The receptors were sampled from a newborn girl in good health. Each CDR3 is given without its conserved first and last residue. The order of the fields is D gene, J gene, V gene, CDR3 protein. D genes are given only for firm matches.

>TRBD2|TRBJ2-1|TRBV12-3/TRBV12-4
ASSFSPGTSGRYEQF
>TRBD1|TRBJ2-1|TRBV27
ASSPGDRGLYEQF
>NA|TRBJ1-1|TRBV7-9
ASSLALEGSNTEAF
>TRBD2|TRBJ2-3|TRBV29-1
SVPWVAGTDTQY
>NA|TRBJ2-7|TRBV5-4
ASSSFFDTGPLLDEQY
>NA|TRBJ2-4|TRBV20-1
SARATAVDKNIQY
>TRBD2|TRBJ2-2|TRBV29-1
SAGLALTGELF
>TRBD2|TRBJ2-1|TRBV29-1
STRLAGVGEQF
>NA|TRBJ1-2|TRBV10-3
AISVTGYGYT
>NA|TRBJ2-7|TRBV28
ASATMHYEQY
>NA|TRBJ2-7|TRBV3-1
ASSPLARSSYEQY
>NA|TRBJ2-1|TRBV20-1
SARDSSSGTGWEQF
>NA|TRBJ1-1|TRBV6-5
ASRMGGTWNTEAF
>NA|TRBJ1-6|TRBV4-1
ASSRSISYNSPLH
>TRBD1|TRBJ1-2|TRBV7-9
ASSLVGTGKDYGYT
>NA|TRBJ2-3|TRBV21-1
ASSKASRGNTQY
>NA|TRBJ2-3|TRBV29-1
SVRRSTSTDTQY
>NA|TRBJ2-1|TRBV7-9
ASSLSPGDEQF
>NA|TRBJ2-7|TRBV7-2
ASSITSRGSYEQY
>TRBD1|TRBJ1-2|TRBV7-6
ASSTYQRTGQNYGYT
>NA|TRBJ2-1|TRBV11-2
ASSLYGRAAPNEQF
>NA|TRBJ2-4|TRBV27
ASAPYAKNIQY
>NA|TRBJ2-7|TRBV24-1
ASSDLRNRPNSYEQY
>NA|TRBJ2-3|TRBV9
ASSPRAGTVATDTQY
>NA|TRBJ2-1|TRBV2
ASSEQRGSSSYNEQF
>TRBD2|TRBJ2-3|TRBV9
ASSVFRGGQDTQY
>TRBD1|TRBJ2-3|TRBV4-2
VSSQEGGTGADTQY
>NA|TRBJ2-3|TRBV6-8
ASSYSSGPCADTQY
>TRBD2|TRBJ2-1|TRBV20-1
SARASGEGDEQF
>NA|TRBJ1-1|TRBV29-1
SADWGGSEAF
>NA|TRBJ2-6|TRBV6-5
ASRPPNSGANVLT
>NA|TRBJ2-3|TRBV20-1
SASNVRRLTDTQY
>NA|TRBJ1-3|TRBV28
ASRTQLTGNTIY
>NA|TRBJ1-1|TRBV29-1
SVEMKGYTEAF
>NA|TRBJ2-7|TRBV7-8
ASSLLGSNEQY
>TRBD2|TRBJ2-3|TRBV7-2
ASGLVALTDTQY
>NA|TRBJ1-2|TRBV2
ASSEGRRKYGYT
>NA|TRBJ1-1|TRBV6-1
ASSMLGETEAF
>TRBD1|TRBJ2-7|TRBV28
ASSGTGWSYEQY
>NA|TRBJ1-2|TRBV3-1
ASSQDPGPYGYT
>TRBD2|TRBJ2-1|TRBV5-8
ASSLGTLAAGGNEQF
>NA|TRBJ1-6|TRBV10-3
AISDRRRGHNSPLH
>NA|TRBJ2-7|TRBV18
ASSPSLTQAYNEQY
>NA|TRBJ1-1|TRBV6-5
ASSYSSRQNTGAF
>NA|TRBJ1-1|TRBV12-3/TRBV12-4
ASSFVRANTEAF
>NA|TRBJ1-2|TRBV5-4
ASSLGSRRLHYGYT
>TRBD1|TRBJ1-1|TRBV20-1
SASYKGAWTEAF
>TRBD2|TRBJ2-3|TRBV5-6
ASSSLAGGRFRLTDTQY
>NA|TRBJ2-1|TRBV7-2
ASSYRTPRTNEQF
>NA|TRBJ2-7|TRBV18
ASSPGLGSYEQY
>TRBD1|TRBJ2-1|TRBV29-1
SVEEDRGNEQF
>NA|TRBJ2-5|TRBV28
ASRLREEQY
>TRBD1|TRBJ2-5|TRBV20-1
SALRGQGGTQY
>NA|TRBJ1-6|TRBV10-3
AISEEEGFGSPLH
>NA|TRBJ1-5|TRBV20-1
SAKGPLRNQPQH
>TRBD2|TRBJ2-3|TRBV5-1
ASSLAPREGSTDTQY
>NA|TRBJ2-6|TRBV3-1
ATAGDSGANVLT
>NA|TRBJ1-5|TRBV5-5
ASSFEGNSNQPQH
>NA|TRBJ2-1|TRBV12-3/TRBV12-4
ASAYLGTYNEQF